This T cell receptor beta chain was found in a study of blood T cell repertoires in COVID-19 (dated by TCRdb to 2020 to 2022). At the level of the whole study: Samples covering the acute and convalescent phases of COVID-19 were provided by collaborators in the United States, Italy and Spain. The prospective study material was composed of cDNA or gDNA derived from T cells, B-cell-depleted T cells, or PBMCs. Deeply sampled blood TCRbeta repertoires from subjects exposed to, actively infected with, or recovered from COVID-19 were included in the dataset. The repertoires were released in a freely available public database meant as a resource for research on the immune response to SARS-CoV-2. Samples were obtained from the ongoing ImmuneRACE study (first 160 participants) and from about 1,300 subjects provided by 6 global collaborators. Nearly every sample came with metadata listing a de-identified subject ID, COVID-19 status, age in years and sex. Where HLA class I and class II types were available, the types were taken from metadata supplied by the sample provider, not from assay-based typing. What the research found in general, with its limitations: Clinical and demographic metadata were provided uncurated, with the amount varying by source and participant.

At one collaborating source in Seattle, patients were enrolled during active infection and were followed longitudinally through the course of disease. Collaborating institutions collected whole blood in K2EDTA tubes following their own protocols. Collaborator samples were shipped for TCRbeta analysis as frozen whole blood, isolated PBMCs, or DNA extracted from either sample type. As encoded in the germline V gene, CDR1 is SGHDT while CDR2 is YYEEEE. Including cysteine and phenylalanine, the CDR3 has 15 amino acids. Only the CDR3 DNA stays, 45 bases, in frame from base 1. V is reduced by 0 bases and J by 7 bases, leaving a spacing of 13 bases between them. In the case of this clone: It has no known antigen specificity. No base quality values were provided; no much bigger clone lies one nucleotide off.

TCRbeta CDR3 regions were amplified from genomic DNA by means of the immunoSEQ Assay, a bias-controlled multiplex PCR. On the study's bioinformatics: The number of nucleated cells in each sample was estimated by amplification of reference gene primers within the assay. To quantify the absolute abundance of each unique TCRbeta CDR3 rearrangement, sequence reads were collapsed and filtered. For each sample, productive Simpson clonality was calculated by taking the square root of Simpson's diversity index across productive rearrangements. TCRdb carries this immuneACCESS record with in-frame sequences only. Its versions omit some clonotypes, under half of them owing to an unresolved V gene in the studies checked, with the rest unexplained. V, J and clone size derive from that table, while D and trimming were established from the DNA sequence. The sample table contains a few hundred thousand clones; only one count was recorded for around 87% of them. Around 2.3% of the sample is in the top ten clones.

Here the chain combines TRBV5-6 and TRBJ1-4; no D gene can be assigned with confidence. This TCR was recovered from a woman between 55 and 75 years old with COVID-19, enrolled during active disease. What was sequenced was peripheral blood. CDR3 loop: CASSLAGSAREKLFF. The DNA is TGTGCCAGCAGCTTGGCCGGTTCCGCGCGTGAAAAACTGTTTTTT.